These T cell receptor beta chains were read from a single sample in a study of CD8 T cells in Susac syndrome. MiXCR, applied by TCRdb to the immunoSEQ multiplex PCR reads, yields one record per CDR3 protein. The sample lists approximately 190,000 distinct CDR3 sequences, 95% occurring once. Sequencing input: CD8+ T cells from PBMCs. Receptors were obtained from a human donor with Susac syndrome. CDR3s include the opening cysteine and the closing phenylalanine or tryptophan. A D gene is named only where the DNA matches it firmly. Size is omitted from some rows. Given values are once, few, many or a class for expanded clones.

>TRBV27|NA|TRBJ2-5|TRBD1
TGTGCCAGCAGTACCCCTACAGGGGGCGAATTGGAGACCCAGTACTTC
CASSTPTGGELETQYF
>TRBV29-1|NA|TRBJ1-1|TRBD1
TGCAGCGTGGGGACAGGGGATACTGAAGCTTTCTTT
CSVGTGDTEAFF
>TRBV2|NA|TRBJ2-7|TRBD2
TGTGCCAGCAGGACGGACGGGGGGGCGTCCTACGAGCAGTACTTC
CASRTDGGASYEQYF
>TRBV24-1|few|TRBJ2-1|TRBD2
TGTGCCACCAGGGGACTAGAGCACAATGAGCAGTTCTTC
CATRGLEHNEQFF
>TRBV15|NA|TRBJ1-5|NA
TGTGCCACCAGCAGGGATAATCAGCCCCAGCATTTT
CATSRDNQPQHF
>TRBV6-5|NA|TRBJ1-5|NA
TGTGCCAGCAGGTCCGAAGGGAACAATCAGCCCCAGCATTTT
CASRSEGNNQPQHF
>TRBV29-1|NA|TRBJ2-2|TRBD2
TGCAGCGTTGAAGACGGACTAGCGGGAGGGACCGGGGAGCTGTTTTTT
CSVEDGLAGGTGELFF
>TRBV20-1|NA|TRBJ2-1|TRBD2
TGCAGTGCCCTGGGACTAGCGGGGTACAATGAGCAGTTCTTC
CSALGLAGYNEQFF
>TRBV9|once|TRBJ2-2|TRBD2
TGTGCCAGCACCCTGGGACTATCGAACACCGGGGAGCTGTTTTTT
CASTLGLSNTGELFF
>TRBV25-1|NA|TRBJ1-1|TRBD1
TGTGCCAGCACCCAAGGGACCCCCGGGACAGGGGTCTTTACGCCTGAAGCTTTCTTT
CASTQGTPGTGVFTPEAFF
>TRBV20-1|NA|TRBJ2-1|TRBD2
TGCAGTGCGGTGACTAGCGGGAGAGTCAATGAGCAGTTCTTC
CSAVTSGRVNEQFF
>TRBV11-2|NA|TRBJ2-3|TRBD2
TGTGCCAGCAGCCCTTATGCAGCGGGGTACACAGATACGCAGTATTTT
CASSPYAAGYTDTQYF
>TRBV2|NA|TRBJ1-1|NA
TGTGCCAGCAGCCCAAGGGGCAGCCTGAACACTGAAGCTTTCTTT
CASSPRGSLNTEAFF
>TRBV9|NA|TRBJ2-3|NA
TGTGCCAGCAGCGGCGGGACAACCCCTGGTTCGGATACGCAGTATTTT
CASSGGTTPGSDTQYF
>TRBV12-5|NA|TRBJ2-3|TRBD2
TGTGCTAGTGGATCCAGCGGGAGGGCCTTGTATTTT
CASGSSGRALYF
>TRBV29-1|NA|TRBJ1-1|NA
TGCAGCGTTGAATCACTGAACACTGAAGCTTTCTTT
CSVESLNTEAFF
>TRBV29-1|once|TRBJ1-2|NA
TGCAGCGTTGTTTTGGTGGGGGGTGGCTACACCTTC
CSVVLVGGGYTF
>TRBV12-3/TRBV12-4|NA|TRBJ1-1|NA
TGTGCCAGCAAACTTGGGGGGGGTGAAGCTTTCTTT
CASKLGGGEAFF
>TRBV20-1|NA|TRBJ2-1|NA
TGCAGTGCTCGGACCGAGGGTCGATACAATGAGCAGTTCTTC
CSARTEGRYNEQFF
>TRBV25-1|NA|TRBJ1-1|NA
TGTGCCAGCAGTGAATCAGGCAGGCTAACTGAAGCTTTCTTT
CASSESGRLTEAFF
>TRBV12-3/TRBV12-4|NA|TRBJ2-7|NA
TGTGCCAGCAGCCAACCCCCGGGGGCGTCGTATCGCTACGAGCAGTACTTC
CASSQPPGASYRYEQYF
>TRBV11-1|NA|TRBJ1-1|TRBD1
TGTGCCAGCAGCCCTAGGACAGGCCCGAACACTGAAGCTTTCTTT
CASSPRTGPNTEAFF
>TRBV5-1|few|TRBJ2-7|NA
TGCGCCAGCAGCTGGGACAACTCCTACGAGCAGTACTTC
CASSWDNSYEQYF
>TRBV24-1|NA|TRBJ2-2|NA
TGTGCCACCAGCACCGGTACTGGGTCGGTGAACACCGGGGAGCTGTTTTTT
CATSTGTGSVNTGELFF
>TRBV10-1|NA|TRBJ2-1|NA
TGCGCCAGCAGTGAGTCCGACAATGAGCAGTTCTTC
CASSESDNEQFF
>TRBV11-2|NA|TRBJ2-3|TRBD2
TGTGCCAGCAGCTTAGGGACTAGCGGGTCAGATACGCAGTATTTT
CASSLGTSGSDTQYF
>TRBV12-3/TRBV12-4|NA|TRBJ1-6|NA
TGTGCCAGCACGAGAACCGGGACGTCGGGTTCACCCCTCCACTTT
CASTRTGTSGSPLHF
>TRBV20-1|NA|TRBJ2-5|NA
TGCAGTGCCGTGCGGGGAGCAAAAGAGACCCAGTACTTC
CSAVRGAKETQYF
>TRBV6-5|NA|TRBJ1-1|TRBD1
TGTGCCAGCAGTGACAGGGTTGGGTTAGCTGAAGCTTTCTTT
CASSDRVGLAEAFF
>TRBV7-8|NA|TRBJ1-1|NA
TGTGCCAGCAGCCTACCTACGCTGGGGGGAAACACTGAAGCTTTCTTT
CASSLPTLGGNTEAFF
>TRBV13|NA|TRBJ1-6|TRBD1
TGTGCCAGCAGCCTCCGACAGGGTAAGGATTCACCCCTCCACTTT
CASSLRQGKDSPLHF
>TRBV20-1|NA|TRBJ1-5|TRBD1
TGCAGTGCTAGAGGACAGGGACTTTATAGCAATCAGCCCCAGCATTTT
CSARGQGLYSNQPQHF
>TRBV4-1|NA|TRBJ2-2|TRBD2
TGCGCCAGCAGCCAAGATCTCCTAGCGGACGCCCCGAACACCGGGGAGCTGTTTTTT
CASSQDLLADAPNTGELFF
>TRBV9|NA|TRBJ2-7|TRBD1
TGTGCCAGCAGCGCCGAGACAGGGCCCGGCTACGAGCAGTACTTC
CASSAETGPGYEQYF
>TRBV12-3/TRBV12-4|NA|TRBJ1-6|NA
TGTGCCAGCAGCCGGATAGGGAATTCACCCCTCCACTTT
CASSRIGNSPLHF
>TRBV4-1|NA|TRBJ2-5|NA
TGCGCCAGCAGCCAAGACCAGACCCAGTACTTC
CASSQDQTQYF
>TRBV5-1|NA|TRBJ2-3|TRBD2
TGCGCCAGCAGCCCGGGGGGTAGTGAGGCTACGCAGTATTTT
CASSPGGSEATQYF
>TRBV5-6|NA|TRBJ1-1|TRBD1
TGTGCCAGCAGCCGCAACCGGGACAGTATGTTGTTCGCTGAAGCTTTCTTT
CASSRNRDSMLFAEAFF
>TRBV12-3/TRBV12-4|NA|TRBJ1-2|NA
TGTGCCAGCACCACCCTTGGGGGAGGACTCTATGGCTACACCTTC
CASTTLGGGLYGYTF
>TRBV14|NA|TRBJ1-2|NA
TGTGCCAGCAGCCAAGCACGAGCGGGGTATTATGGCTACACCTTC
CASSQARAGYYGYTF
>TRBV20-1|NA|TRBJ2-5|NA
TGCAGTGCTAGACCTGGGTGGGCACGGGAGACCCAGTACTTC
CSARPGWARETQYF
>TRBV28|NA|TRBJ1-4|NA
TGTGCCAGCAGTTCGGACAGATCAACTAATGAAAAACTGTTTTTT
CASSSDRSTNEKLFF
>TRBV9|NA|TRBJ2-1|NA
TGTGCCAGCAGCGTAGGTAGGGCGGGAAGAAACAATGAGCAGTTCTTC
CASSVGRAGRNNEQFF
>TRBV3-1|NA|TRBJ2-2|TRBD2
TGTGCCAGCAGCCCGGGACTAGCGGGGAGCACCGGGGAGCTGTTTTTT
CASSPGLAGSTGELFF
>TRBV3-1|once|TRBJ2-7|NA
TGTGCCAGCAGCCAAGATCTGGCAGTATACGAGCAGTACTTC
CASSQDLAVYEQYF
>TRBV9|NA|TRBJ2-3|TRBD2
TGTGCCAGCAGCGCTAGCGGGGGGAGCACAGATACGCAGTATTTT
CASSASGGSTDTQYF
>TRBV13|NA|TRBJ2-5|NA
TGTGCCAGCAGCCAATCGATGGGCGGGGAACAAGAGACCCAGTACTTC
CASSQSMGGEQETQYF
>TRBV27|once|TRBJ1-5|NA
TGTGCCAGCAGTCAGGGACCGCGCAATCAGCCCCAGCATTTT
CASSQGPRNQPQHF